These 12 T cell receptor beta chains share one sample of origin, sequenced in a study of T cell responses to AZD1222 COVID-19 vaccine. Clones were read by immunoSEQ multiplex PCR, and TCRdb kept only the in-frame ones, dropping some. The sample lists 100,000 to 120,000 clones, around 87% seen once, with 2% to 3% in the top ten. The input for sequencing was peripheral blood, taken on day 0 of AZD1222 vaccination. The receptors originated from an adult in good health.

The chain combines TRBV7-9 with TRBJ1-1; 10 nucleotides line up with TRBD1. The CDR3 extends over 15 amino acids. The junction had 6 bases not matched to a gene; V was cut back by 5 bases and J by 3 bases. Germline CDR1 reads SEHNR; CDR2 reads FQNEAQ (reference sequence). The DNA for the CDR3 is TGTGCCAGCAGCAAGGGACAGGGGTTTTACACTGAAGCTTTCTTT. This encodes CASSKGQGFYTEAFF.

The chain joins TRBV19 to TRBJ1-1; no definite D call. Trimming cost V 4 bases and J 3 bases, with 9 bases left between them. Germline V gene sequence: CDR1 LNHDA, CDR2 SQIVND (reference sequence). There are 13 residues in the CDR3. CDR3 sequence: CASSSRGDTEAFF. In DNA form, the CDR3 reads TGTGCCAGTAGTAGCCGCGGGGACACTGAAGCTTTCTTT. The entire variable domain, with the rest obtained from reference TRBV19 and TRBJ1-1, is as follows: DGGITQSPKYLFRKEGQNVTLSCEQNLNHDAMYWYRQDPGQGLRLIYYSQIVNDFQKGDIAEGYSVSREKKESFPLTVTSAQKNPTAFYLCASSSRGDTEAFFGQGTRLTVV.

The chain combines TRBV6-5 with TRBJ1-6, with D tentatively TRBD1 (6 bases). Between the trimmed V and J ends, which lost 6 bases and 9 bases, there was a span of 12 bases. The germline gives CDR1 MNHEY, CDR2 SVGAGI. The CDR3 spans 13 residues. The CDR3 loop is CASSTGSVSPLHF. In DNA, the CDR3 is TGTGCCAGCAGCACAGGGTCTGTTTCACCCCTCCACTTT.

This clone was counted a few times. V usage is TRBV19 and J usage is TRBJ1-5; D remains unclear. The germline gives CDR1 LNHDA, CDR2 SQIVND (reference sequence). The CDR3 has 15 residues. The V gene lost 3 bases and the J gene lost 1 base, with 10 bases spanning the gap. The chain's CDR3 is CASSMFGSSNQPQHF. CDR3 coding DNA: TGTGCCAGTAGTATGTTTGGGTCCAGCAATCAGCCCCAGCATTTT.

This clone has more than one count but fewer than ten. The chain has TRBV29-1 and TRBJ1-2; no firm D call. The germline CDR1 and CDR2 sequences are SQVTM and ANQGSEA. V was pared by 4 bases and J by 6 bases, with 12 bases between. This CDR3 is built from 12 residues. The CDR3 reads CSVGMAADGYTF. In DNA, the CDR3 is TGCAGCGTTGGAATGGCCGCGGATGGCTACACCTTC.

J is TRBJ1-4 and V is TRBV27; no clear D gene. The V gene's germline CDR1 is MNHEY and CDR2 SMNVEV (reference sequence). V lost 5 bases and J 7 bases, leaving 17 bases between the germline ends. This CDR3 contains 15 residues. CDR3 amino acids: CASSREPELCEKLFF. The DNA for the CDR3 is TGTGCCAGCAGTCGGGAGCCCGAACTCTGTGAAAAACTGTTTTTT.

The chain couples TRBV5-1 to TRBJ2-1, with 8 bases that match TRBD1. This CDR3 contains 16 residues. The trim removed 3 bases at V and 2 bases at J, leaving 7 bases unmatched. Germline lookup yields CDR1 SGHRS and CDR2 YFSETQ. CDR3 protein: CASSSMDRAAYNEQFF. The CDR3 DNA is TGCGCCAGCAGCTCGATGGACAGGGCCGCCTACAATGAGCAGTTCTTC. The full variable domain, rest sourced from reference TRBV5-1 and TRBJ2-1, is KAGVTQTPRYLIKTRGQQVTLSCSPISGHRSVSWYQQTPGQGLQFLFEYFSETQRNKGNFPGRFSGRQFSNSRSEMNVSTLELGDSALYLCASSSMDRAAYNEQFFGPGTRLTVL.

The chain couples TRBV5-5 to TRBJ2-7; no firm D call. Germline CDR1 reads SGHKS; CDR2 reads YYEKEE (reference sequence). V lost 1 base and J 6 bases, leaving 23 bases between the germline ends. There are 17 residues in the CDR3. This CDR3 reads CASSLFVWRISWSEQYF. The CDR3 DNA follows: TGTGCCAGCAGCTTGTTCGTTTGGCGAATCTCATGGAGCGAGCAGTACTTC. The full variable domain, in which reference TRBV5-5 and TRBJ2-7 provide the parts outside the CDR3, is DAGVTQSPTHLIKTRGQQVTLRCSPISGHKSVSWYQQVLGQGPQFIFQYYEKEERGRGNFPDRFSARQFPNYSSELNVNALLLGDSALYLCASSLFVWRISWSEQYFGPGTRLTVT.

This chain connects TRBV18 to TRBJ1-1; D remains unclear. Looked up from germline, CDR1 is KGHSH and CDR2 is LQKENI. CDR3 length: 16 amino acids. V shed 1 base and J shed 0 bases, with 12 bases lying between them. The CDR3 DNA follows: TGTGCCAGCTCACCACAGAGAACCGGTGTGAACACTGAAGCTTTCTTT. Its translation is CASSPQRTGVNTEAFF.

Worth noting for this clone: The junction and the germline gene differ at one end; a read error may be behind it. The V and J genes are TRBV19 and TRBJ1-2; D might be TRBD1 (5 bases). In germline, CDR1 is LNHDA, CDR2 SQIVND (reference sequence). The CDR3 extends over 12 amino acids. This chain's CDR3 is CASSYPGPVTSF. Here the CDR3 DNA reads TGTGCCAGTAGTTACCCAGGGCCAGTGACCTCCTTC.

The rearrangement joins TRBV28 to TRBJ1-5; the D is unclear. CDR3 length equals 14 residues. Germline V gene data show CDR1 as MDHEN and CDR2 as SYDVKM. V dropped 2 bases and J dropped 3 bases, with 8 bases sitting between them. CDR3 sequence: CASSLATFNQPQHF. The CDR3 DNA follows: TGTGCCAGCAGTTTAGCGACGTTCAATCAGCCCCAGCATTTT.

The chain recombines TRBV27 with TRBJ1-6; D possibly corresponds to TRBD1 (5 bases). CDR1 MNHEY and CDR2 SMNVEV come from the germline V gene (reference sequence). The ends were cut back, 1 base at V and 5 bases at J, with 12 bases in the middle. This CDR3 has 16 residues. Written as DNA, the CDR3 is TGTGCCAGCAGTTTATGGGCAGGGCAAAATAATTCACCCCTCCACTTT. Encoded protein: CASSLWAGQNNSPLHF.